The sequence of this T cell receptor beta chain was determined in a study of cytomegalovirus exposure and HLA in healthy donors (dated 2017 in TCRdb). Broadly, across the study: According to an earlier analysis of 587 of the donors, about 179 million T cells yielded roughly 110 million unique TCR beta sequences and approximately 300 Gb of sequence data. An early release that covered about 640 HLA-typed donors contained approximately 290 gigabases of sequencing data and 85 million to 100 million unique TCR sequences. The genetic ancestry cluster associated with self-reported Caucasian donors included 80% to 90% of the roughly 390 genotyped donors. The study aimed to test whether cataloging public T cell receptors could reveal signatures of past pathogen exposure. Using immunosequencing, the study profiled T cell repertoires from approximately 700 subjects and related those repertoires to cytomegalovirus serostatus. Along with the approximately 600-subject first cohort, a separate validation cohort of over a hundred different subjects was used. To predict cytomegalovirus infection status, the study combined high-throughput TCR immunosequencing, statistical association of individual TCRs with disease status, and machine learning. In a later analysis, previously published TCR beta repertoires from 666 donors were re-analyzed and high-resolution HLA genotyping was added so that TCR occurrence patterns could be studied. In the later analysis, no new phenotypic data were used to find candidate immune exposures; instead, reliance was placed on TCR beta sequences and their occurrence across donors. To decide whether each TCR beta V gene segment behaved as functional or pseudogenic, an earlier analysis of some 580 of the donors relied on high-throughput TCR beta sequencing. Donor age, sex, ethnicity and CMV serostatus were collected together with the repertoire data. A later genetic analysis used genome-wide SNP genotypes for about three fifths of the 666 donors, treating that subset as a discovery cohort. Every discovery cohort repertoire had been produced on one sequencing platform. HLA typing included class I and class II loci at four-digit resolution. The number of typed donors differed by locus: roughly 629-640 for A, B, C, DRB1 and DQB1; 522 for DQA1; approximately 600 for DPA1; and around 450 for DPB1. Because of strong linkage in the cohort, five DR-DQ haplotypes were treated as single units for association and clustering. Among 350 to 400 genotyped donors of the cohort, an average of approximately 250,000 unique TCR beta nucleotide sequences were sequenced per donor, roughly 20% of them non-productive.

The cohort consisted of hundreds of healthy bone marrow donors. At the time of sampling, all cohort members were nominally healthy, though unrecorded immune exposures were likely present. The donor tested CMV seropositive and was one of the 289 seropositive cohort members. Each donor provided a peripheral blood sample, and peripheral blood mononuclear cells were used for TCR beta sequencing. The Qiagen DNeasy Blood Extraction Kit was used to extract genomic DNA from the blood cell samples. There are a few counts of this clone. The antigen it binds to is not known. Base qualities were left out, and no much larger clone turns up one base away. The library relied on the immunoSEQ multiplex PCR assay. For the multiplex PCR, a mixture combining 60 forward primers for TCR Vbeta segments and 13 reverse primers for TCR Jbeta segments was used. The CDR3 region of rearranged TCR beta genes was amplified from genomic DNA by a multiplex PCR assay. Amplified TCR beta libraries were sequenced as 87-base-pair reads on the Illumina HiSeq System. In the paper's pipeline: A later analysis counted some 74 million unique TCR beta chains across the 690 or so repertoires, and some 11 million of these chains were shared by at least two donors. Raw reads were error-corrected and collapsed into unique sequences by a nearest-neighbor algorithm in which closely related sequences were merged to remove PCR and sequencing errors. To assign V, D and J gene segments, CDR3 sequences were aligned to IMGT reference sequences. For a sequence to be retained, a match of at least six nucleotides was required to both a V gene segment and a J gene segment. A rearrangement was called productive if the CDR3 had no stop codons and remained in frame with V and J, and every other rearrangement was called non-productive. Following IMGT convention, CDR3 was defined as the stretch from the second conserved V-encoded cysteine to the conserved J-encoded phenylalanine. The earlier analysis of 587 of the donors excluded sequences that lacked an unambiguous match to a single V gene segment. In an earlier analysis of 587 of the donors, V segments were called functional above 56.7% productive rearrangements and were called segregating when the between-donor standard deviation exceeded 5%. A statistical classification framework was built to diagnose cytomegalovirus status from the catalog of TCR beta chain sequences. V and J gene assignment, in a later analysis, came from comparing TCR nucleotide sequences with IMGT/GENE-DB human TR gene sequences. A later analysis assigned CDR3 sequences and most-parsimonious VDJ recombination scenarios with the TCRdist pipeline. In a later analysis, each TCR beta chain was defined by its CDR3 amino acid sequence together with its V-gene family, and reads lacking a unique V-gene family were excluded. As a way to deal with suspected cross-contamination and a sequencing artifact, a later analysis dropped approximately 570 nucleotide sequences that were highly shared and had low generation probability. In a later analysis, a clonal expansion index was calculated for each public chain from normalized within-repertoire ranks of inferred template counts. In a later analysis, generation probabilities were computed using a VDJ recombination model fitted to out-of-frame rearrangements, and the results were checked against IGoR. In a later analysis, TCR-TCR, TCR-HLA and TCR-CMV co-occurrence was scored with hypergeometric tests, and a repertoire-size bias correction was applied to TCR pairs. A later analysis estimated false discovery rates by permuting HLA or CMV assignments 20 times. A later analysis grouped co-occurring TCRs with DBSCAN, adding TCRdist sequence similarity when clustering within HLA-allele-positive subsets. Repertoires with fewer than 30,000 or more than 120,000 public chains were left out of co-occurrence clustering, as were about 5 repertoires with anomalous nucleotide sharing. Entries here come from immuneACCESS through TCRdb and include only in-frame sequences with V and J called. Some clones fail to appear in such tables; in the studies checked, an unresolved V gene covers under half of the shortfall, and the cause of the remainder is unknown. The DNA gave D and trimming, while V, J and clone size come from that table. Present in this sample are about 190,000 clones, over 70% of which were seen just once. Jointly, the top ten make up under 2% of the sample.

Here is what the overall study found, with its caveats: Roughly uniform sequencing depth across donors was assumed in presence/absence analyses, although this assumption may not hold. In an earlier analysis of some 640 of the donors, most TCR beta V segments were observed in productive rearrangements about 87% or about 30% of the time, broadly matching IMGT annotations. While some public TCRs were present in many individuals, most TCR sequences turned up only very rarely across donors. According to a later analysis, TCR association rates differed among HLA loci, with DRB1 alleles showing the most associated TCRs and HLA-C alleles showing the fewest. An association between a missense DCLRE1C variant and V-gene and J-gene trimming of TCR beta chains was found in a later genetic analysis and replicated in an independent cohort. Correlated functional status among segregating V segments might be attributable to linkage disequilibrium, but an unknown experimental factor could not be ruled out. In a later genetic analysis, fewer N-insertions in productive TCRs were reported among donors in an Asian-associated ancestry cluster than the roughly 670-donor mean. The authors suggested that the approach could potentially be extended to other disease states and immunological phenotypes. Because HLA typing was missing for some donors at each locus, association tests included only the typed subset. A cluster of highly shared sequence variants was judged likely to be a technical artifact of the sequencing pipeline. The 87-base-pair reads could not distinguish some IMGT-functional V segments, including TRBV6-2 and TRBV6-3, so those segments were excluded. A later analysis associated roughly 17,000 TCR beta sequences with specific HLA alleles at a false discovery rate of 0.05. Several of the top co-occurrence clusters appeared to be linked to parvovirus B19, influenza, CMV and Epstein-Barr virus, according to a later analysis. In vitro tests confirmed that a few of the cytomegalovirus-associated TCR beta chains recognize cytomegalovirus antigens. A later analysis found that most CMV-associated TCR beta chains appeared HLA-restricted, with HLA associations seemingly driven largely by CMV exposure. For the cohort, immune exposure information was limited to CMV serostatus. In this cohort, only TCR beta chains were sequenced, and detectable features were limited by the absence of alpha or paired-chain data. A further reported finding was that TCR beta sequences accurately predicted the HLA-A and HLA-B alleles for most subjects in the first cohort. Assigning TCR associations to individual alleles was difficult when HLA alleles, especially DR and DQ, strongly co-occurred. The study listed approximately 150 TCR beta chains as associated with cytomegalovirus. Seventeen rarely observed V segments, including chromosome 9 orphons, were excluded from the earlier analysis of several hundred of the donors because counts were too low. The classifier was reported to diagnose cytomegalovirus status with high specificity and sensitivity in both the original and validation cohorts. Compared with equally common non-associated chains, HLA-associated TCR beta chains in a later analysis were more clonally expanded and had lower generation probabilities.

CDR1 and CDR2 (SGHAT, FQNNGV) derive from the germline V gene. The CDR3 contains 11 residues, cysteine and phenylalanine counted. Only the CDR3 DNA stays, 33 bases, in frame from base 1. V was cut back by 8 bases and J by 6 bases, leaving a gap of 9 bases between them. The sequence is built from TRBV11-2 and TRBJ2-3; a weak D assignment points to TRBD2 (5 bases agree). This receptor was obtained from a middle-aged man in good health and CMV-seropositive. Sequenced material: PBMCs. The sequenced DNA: TGTGCCAGCGCCCGGGATGATACGCAGTATTTT. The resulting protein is CASARDDTQYF.